These 17 T cell receptor beta chains were sequenced from one sample in a study of cytomegalovirus exposure and HLA in healthy donors. The PCR employed 60 Vbeta primers together with 13 Jbeta primers. Data came from immunoSEQ multiplex PCR; TCRdb stores just in-frame clones and leaves some out. The sample consists of 200,000 to 250,000 clones, about 83% of them appearing once. The sequenced sample was PBMCs. The source of these receptors is a girl between 10 and 17 years old in good health and CMV-seronegative.

This clone turned up a few times. This rearrangement joins TRBV7-9 to TRBJ1-1; D is undetermined. CDR1 and CDR2 (germline): SEHNR, FQNEAQ (reference sequence). The CDR3 has 13 residues. V gave up 5 bases and J gave up 1 base, with 8 bases separating them. CDR3 protein: CASSPKRNTEAFF. The CDR3 bases are TGTGCCAGCAGCCCCAAGAGGAACACTGAAGCTTTCTTT.

The J gene is TRBJ1-4, the V gene TRBV28; D gene unclear. Germline V CDR1 and CDR2: MDHEN, SYDVKM. V shed 7 bases and J shed 8 bases, with 11 bases lying between them. The CDR3 length is 12 residues. The CDR3 region is CASTSRGEKLFF. The CDR3 nucleotides read TGTGCCAGCACGAGTCGGGGAGAAAAACTGTTTTTT.

V and J are TRBV18 and TRBJ1-1; a weak D match, TRBD1 (5 bases). Germline-derived CDR1 and CDR2 are KGHSH and LQKENI. The CDR3 spans 14 residues. Trimming removed 1 base from V and 4 bases from J, with 10 bases in between. The CDR3 DNA reads TGTGCCAGCTCACCACAGGGAGGGGCCACTGAAGCTTTCTTT. Amino acid sequence: CASSPQGGATEAFF.

This clone is categorized as medium-sized. The rearrangement links TRBV6-4 to TRBJ2-1; the match to TRBD2 covers 11 bases. After removal of 0 bases from V and 6 bases from J, the junction contained 1 base not matched to a gene. Per the germline V gene, CDR1 is MRHNA and CDR2 is SNTAGT. This CDR3 contains 15 residues. The chain's CDR3 is CASSDSSGGANEQFF. The CDR3 bases are TGTGCCAGCAGTGACTCTAGCGGGGGGGCCAATGAGCAGTTCTTC.

The V gene is TRBV28, the J gene TRBJ2-7; TRBD1 matches at 9 bases. There are 15 residues in the CDR3. Germline lookup yields CDR1 MDHEN and CDR2 SYDVKM. Germline trimming cut 1 base from V and 6 bases from J; bases unmatched to any gene: 7. CDR3 residues: CASSLLGQGKREQYF. The CDR3 region has the DNA TGTGCCAGCAGTTTATTGGGACAGGGAAAGCGCGAGCAGTACTTC.

The J gene is TRBJ2-3, the V gene TRBV4-2; 10 bases fit TRBD2. The trim removed 4 bases at V and 3 bases at J, leaving 16 bases unmatched. The CDR3 has 19 amino acids. From germline, CDR1 is LGHNA and CDR2 YNFKEQ. This chain's CDR3 is CASSLWDPAGGPSTDTQYF. CDR3 nucleotides: TGTGCCAGCAGCCTTTGGGACCCAGCGGGAGGGCCGAGTACAGATACGCAGTATTTT.

The V call is TRBV9, the J call TRBJ1-3; TRBD1 agrees at 8 bases. Germline lookup yields CDR1 SGDLS and CDR2 YYNGEE. CDR3 length: 15 residues. The trim removed 0 bases at V and 6 bases at J, leaving 5 bases unmatched. CDR3 sequence: CASSVAPTGVNTIYF. CDR3 DNA: TGTGCCAGCAGCGTAGCCCCGACAGGGGTAAACACCATATATTTT. Complete variable domain (other parts from reference TRBV9 and TRBJ1-3): DSGVTQTPKHLITATGQRVTLRCSPRSGDLSVYWYQQSLDQGLQFLIQYYNGEERAKGNILERFSAQQFPDLHSELNLSSLELGDSALYFCASSVAPTGVNTIYFGEGSWLTVV.

The CDR3 sequence: CASSLEPREAFF. CDR3 sequence (DNA): TGTGCCAGCAGCTTAGAACCGCGTGAAGCTTTCTTT. This chain uses TRBV7-9 with TRBJ1-1; D not certain. Germline V gene data show CDR1 as SEHNR and CDR2 as FQNEAQ (reference sequence). V was shortened by 1 base and J by 7 bases, with 7 bases between the two germline ends. CDR3 length equals 12 residues.

This chain uses TRBV5-1 with TRBJ2-5; D may be TRBD2 (5 bases). The J call may be faulty, since TRBJ2-7 better matches the DNA end. Germline V gene lookup returns CDR1 SGHRS and CDR2 YFSETQ. The CDR3 consists of 15 residues. CDR3 DNA: TGCGCCAGCAGCTTGTATCGGACTTCCACGGCCGAGCAGTACTTC. Translating it yields CASSLYRTSTAEQYF.

This chain connects TRBV28 to TRBJ1-4; 10 bases match TRBD1. V was clipped by 3 bases and J by 8 bases; unmatched bases: 3. CDR3 length equals 14 residues. Germline CDR1 reads MDHEN; CDR2 reads SYDVKM. The CDR3 loop is CASSLGQGNEKLFF. In DNA, the CDR3 is TGTGCCAGCAGTTTGGGACAGGGGAACGAAAAACTGTTTTTT.

The chain recombines TRBV7-9 with TRBJ1-1; 8 nucleotides match TRBD1. Germline loops: CDR1 SEHNR, CDR2 FQNEAQ (reference sequence). The CDR3 sequence is 13 residues long. V gave up 5 bases and J gave up 4 bases; unmatched junction bases: 3. CDR3 nucleotides: TGTGCCAGCAGCGTCACAGGGGGCACTGAAGCTTTCTTT. This sequence encodes CASSVTGGTEAFF.

The rearrangement uses TRBV5-4 and TRBJ2-7; weak D call: TRBD2 (5 bases). Trimming cost V 0 bases and J 7 bases, with 14 bases left between them. The germline V gene encodes CDR1 SGHNT and CDR2 YYREEE (reference sequence). CDR3 length: 14 residues. The CDR3 DNA reads TGTGCCAGCAGCTTGGGGCGGGTCGAGGGAGAGCAGTACTTC. Its protein is CASSLGRVEGEQYF.

This chain connects TRBV9 to TRBJ2-3, with D maybe TRBD1 (6 bases). CDR1 SGDLS and CDR2 YYNGEE come from the germline V gene. The germline V and J ends were trimmed by 2 bases and 0 bases, with 10 bases remaining between them. The CDR3 length is 15 residues. For the CDR3, the DNA is TGTGCCAGCAGCGTCGTGGACAGCAGCACAGATACGCAGTATTTT. Its translation: CASSVVDSSTDTQYF.

This chain joins TRBV7-9 and TRBJ2-5; TRBD1 aligns across 8 bases. Germline loops: CDR1 SEHNR, CDR2 FQNEAQ (reference sequence). The CDR3 extends over 15 amino acids. Trimming removed 1 base from V and 4 bases from J; junction bases left unmatched: 5. As DNA, the CDR3 is TGTGCCAGCAGCTTAGGACAGGGGTTTGGAGAGACCCAGTACTTC. Protein: CASSLGQGFGETQYF.

The chain links TRBV27 to TRBJ2-1; 8 bases are shared with TRBD1. The V gene end was trimmed by 7 bases and the J gene end by 4 bases; junction bases not matched to a gene: 9. The CDR3 has 15 amino acids. CDR1 and CDR2 (germline): MNHEY, SMNVEV (reference sequence). CDR3 DNA: TGTGCCAGCAACACCCGGGACAGGATTTACAATGAGCAGTTCTTC. Amino acids: CASNTRDRIYNEQFF.

The chain is built from TRBV23-1 and TRBJ2-7; possibly TRBD1 for D (6 bases). TRBV23-1 belongs to the ORF category, with a function that is uncertain. The CDR3 has 19 amino acids. Trimming left V 2 bases short and J 0 bases short, with 23 bases between. The CDR3 is CASSQGGLPPESSSYEQYF. As DNA, the CDR3 is TGCGCCAGCAGTCAAGGGGGCCTACCGCCGGAGTCTAGCTCCTACGAGCAGTACTTC.

The chain couples TRBV7-2 to TRBJ2-1, with TRBD1 as a possible D gene (5 bases). Per germline, CDR1 SGHTA and CDR2 FQGNSA. Trimming stripped 1 base from V and 8 bases from J, with 9 bases between. The CDR3 sequence is 13 residues long. CDR3 DNA: TGTGCCAGCAGCTTAGGGGTCAGGGATGAGCAGTTCTTC. This codes for CASSLGVRDEQFF.